Listed below are T cell receptor beta chains from one sample, sequenced in a study of cytomegalovirus exposure and HLA in healthy donors. TCRdb's copy holds only in-frame clones and misses some; the assay was immunoSEQ multiplex PCR. The sample contains around 180,000 clones, less than 90% of which appear only once. The specimen was PBMCs. The source of these receptors is a boy between 10 and 17 years old in good health and CMV-seronegative. Each CDR3 is given with its conserved first and last residue. The order of the fields is V gene, clone size, J gene, D gene, CDR3 DNA, CDR3 protein. A D gene is named only where the DNA matches it firmly. Expanded clones get a size class; other rows say once, few or many, or leave the size out.

TRBV14	-	TRBJ1-2	TRBD1	TGTGCCAGCAGCCCTATCGACAGGGTGGTGCGGGGCTACACCTTC	CASSPIDRVVRGYTF
TRBV4-1	-	TRBJ2-7	TRBD1	TGCGCCAGCAGCCGGACAGGGGGAAGCTACGAGCAGTACTTC	CASSRTGGSYEQYF
TRBV30	-	TRBJ1-2	-	TGTGCCTGGAGAGTGGCGGCGTATGGCTACACCTTC	CAWRVAAYGYTF
TRBV4-1	-	TRBJ1-1	TRBD1	TGCGCCAGCAGCCTGGAGTGGGACAGGGGGTATGATCAAGCTTTCTTT	CASSLEWDRGYDQAFF
TRBV6-1	-	TRBJ1-4	-	TGTGCCAGCAGTGCCCCCGGACTTAGGGAAAAACTGTTTTTT	CASSAPGLREKLFF
TRBV5-1	few	TRBJ2-1	TRBD2	TGCGCCAGCACCCTAGCGGGGGGCTTGGATGAGCAGTTCTTC	CASTLAGGLDEQFF
TRBV7-2	-	TRBJ1-6	-	TGTGCCAGCAGCTTAAGTACAGGGTCACCCCTCCACTTT	CASSLSTGSPLHF
TRBV5-1	few	TRBJ2-6	-	TGCGCCAGCAGCTTGGTGGGGGCTTCGGGGGGGGCCAACGTCCTGACTTTC	CASSLVGASGGANVLTF
TRBV29-1	-	TRBJ2-7	-	TGCAGCGTTGTGGGGGCAGCCGAGCAGTACTTC	CSVVGAAEQYF
TRBV28	once	TRBJ2-3	TRBD1	TGTGCCAGCAGTTCCCCGACAGGGGGAGCAGATACGCAGTATTTT	CASSSPTGGADTQYF
TRBV29-1	-	TRBJ2-7	-	TGCAGCGTTGACCGCCGCTCCTACGAGCAGTACTTC	CSVDRRSYEQYF
TRBV14	-	TRBJ2-1	TRBD1	TGTGCCAGCAGCCAACTCAGGGGGAATGAGCAGTTCTTC	CASSQLRGNEQFF
TRBV27	-	TRBJ2-1	TRBD2	TGTGCCAGCAGTTCCCCTAGCGGGAGCTCCTACAATGAGCAGTTCTTC	CASSSPSGSSYNEQFF
TRBV6-5	-	TRBJ1-4	TRBD1	TGTGCCAGCAGGAACAGGGGGCCTGGGGAAAAACTGTTTTTT	CASRNRGPGEKLFF
TRBV11-2	once	TRBJ2-2	TRBD1	TGTGCCAGCAGCGTTACCGGGACAGGGGTTAGGGCGAACACCGGGGAGCTGTTTTTT	CASSVTGTGVRANTGELFF
TRBV6-5	-	TRBJ2-2	-	TGTGCCAGCAGTTACAGTACAGGTTCCGGGGAGCTGTTTTTT	CASSYSTGSGELFF
TRBV28	-	TRBJ2-1	TRBD1	TGTGCCAGCAGTACGGGGACAGGGGGTCGTCGGCAGTTCTTC	CASSTGTGGRRQFF
TRBV14	-	TRBJ1-1	-	TGTGCCAGCAGCCGCTTCGGGACTCGGGACACTGAAGCTTTCTTT	CASSRFGTRDTEAFF
TRBV5-1	few	TRBJ2-1	TRBD2	TGCGCCAGCAGCTTAGGGAGCGGGGGGGCCAGGGAGCAGTTCTTC	CASSLGSGGAREQFF
TRBV29-1	-	TRBJ2-5	TRBD2	TGCAGCGGCCGGCACACGGGAGGTGAGACCCAGTACTTC	CSGRHTGGETQYF
TRBV19	-	TRBJ2-3	-	TGTGCCAGTAGTAGGGCCCTCAGCGGGAGCACAGATACGCAGTATTTT	CASSRALSGSTDTQYF
TRBV7-9	-	TRBJ1-4	-	TGTGCCAGCAGCAGGGGTAGGGGGTTAAATGAAAAACTGTTTTTT	CASSRGRGLNEKLFF
TRBV6-6	once	TRBJ1-5	TRBD1	TGTGCCAGCAGTTACTTCAGGGGGAGCAATCAGCCCCAGCATTTT	CASSYFRGSNQPQHF
TRBV2	-	TRBJ1-1	-	TGTGCCACCGAAAACGAGGGAATAGAGAACACTGAAGCTTTCTTT	CATENEGIENTEAFF
TRBV6-6	-	TRBJ2-7	-	TGTGCCAGCAAAGGGGTCACAGGTACCAACTCCTACGAGCAGTACTTC	CASKGVTGTNSYEQYF
TRBV5-4	few	TRBJ1-2	TRBD1	TGTGCCAGCAGATGGGGGACGGGACAGGGTGTTTCCTACACCTTC	CASRWGTGQGVSYTF
TRBV2	-	TRBJ2-3	TRBD2	TGTGCCAGCGGGGTAGCGGGAACAGATACGCAGTATTTT	CASGVAGTDTQYF
TRBV2	-	TRBJ1-2	-	TGTGCCATCGCTCCAGGGGCTAGGGGCTACACCTTC	CAIAPGARGYTF
TRBV5-1	-	TRBJ2-7	TRBD1	TGCGCCAGCAGCGTAGGACAGGGGGCGTGGGAGCAGTACTTC	CASSVGQGAWEQYF
TRBV6-6	-	TRBJ2-7	-	TGTGCCAGCCGAGGTAGCTCCTACGAGCAGTACTTC	CASRGSSYEQYF
TRBV30	-	TRBJ1-2	TRBD1	TGTGCCTGGATCCCGTTTTTTCCGGGGACAGGGACGCACTATGGCTACACCTTC	CAWIPFFPGTGTHYGYTF
TRBV30	-	TRBJ1-3	-	TGTGCCTGGAGCTCACCTAGGGGATCTGGAAACACCATATATTTT	CAWSSPRGSGNTIYF
TRBV9	-	TRBJ2-3	-	TGTGCCAGCAGCTTTCCGGGACTTACCACAGATACGCAGTATTTT	CASSFPGLTTDTQYF
TRBV4-3	-	TRBJ2-4	TRBD2	TGCGCCAGCAGCCAAGACGTCGCTAGCGGTGGAGCCATTCAGTACTTC	CASSQDVASGGAIQYF
TRBV15	-	TRBJ2-1	TRBD1	TGTGCCACCAGCACCGTGACAGGGTATTACAATGAGCAGTTCTTC	CATSTVTGYYNEQFF
TRBV9	-	TRBJ2-3	TRBD2	TGTGCCAGCAGCGCAGGAATAGCGGGACGCACAGATACGCAGTATTTT	CASSAGIAGRTDTQYF
TRBV18	-	TRBJ2-7	-	TGTGCCAGCTCACCAACGGGTTACGAGCAGTACTTC	CASSPTGYEQYF
TRBV12-5	once	TRBJ2-3	TRBD2	TGTGCTAGTGGTTTGGTAATCTCTAGCGGGGGGTGGCACATGGATACGCAGTATTTT	CASGLVISSGGWHMDTQYF
TRBV5-8	-	TRBJ1-1	-	TGTGCCAGCAGCATCATTCAGGGGTTGGGCATAAACGCTGAAGCTTTCTTT	CASSIIQGLGINAEAFF
TRBV5-6	-	TRBJ2-3	-	TGTGCCAGCAGCTTGAGGGCGGCGGGCGTGTATAGAGATACGCAGTATTTT	CASSLRAAGVYRDTQYF
TRBV11-2	-	TRBJ1-1	-	TGTGCCAGCAGCCTCGGGACATCAAAAGGCGCTGAAGCTTTCTTT	CASSLGTSKGAEAFF
TRBV5-1	-	TRBJ2-2	-	TGCGCCAGCAGCTTTAGGCCGGGCACCGGGGAGCTGTTTTTT	CASSFRPGTGELFF
TRBV6-1	few	TRBJ2-7	TRBD1	TGTGCCAGCAGTCCTCGGGACAGGTTCTACGAGCAGTACTTC	CASSPRDRFYEQYF
TRBV7-9	-	TRBJ1-2	-	TGTGCCAGCAGCCCGTCGGCGGTAGTGGGCTACACCTTC	CASSPSAVVGYTF
TRBV10-3	-	TRBJ2-5	TRBD2	TGTGCCATCAGTGAGGGGGGGGTACGAGAGACCCAGTACTTC	CAISEGGVRETQYF
TRBV6-8	-	TRBJ2-7	-	TGTGCCAGCAGTTACAGAAGCGCAGACTCCTACGAGCAGTACTTC	CASSYRSADSYEQYF
TRBV2	few	TRBJ1-1	TRBD1	TGTGCCAGTTCACAGGGGAGTGGGGTTTACACTGAAGCTTTCTTT	CASSQGSGVYTEAFF
TRBV2	-	TRBJ2-2	TRBD1	TGTGCCAGCACGGGGACAGGGTTAATCACCGGGGAGCTGTTTTTT	CASTGTGLITGELFF
TRBV19	-	TRBJ1-5	-	TGTGCCAGTAGAAATCCGGGGAGGAATCAGCCCCAGCATTTT	CASRNPGRNQPQHF